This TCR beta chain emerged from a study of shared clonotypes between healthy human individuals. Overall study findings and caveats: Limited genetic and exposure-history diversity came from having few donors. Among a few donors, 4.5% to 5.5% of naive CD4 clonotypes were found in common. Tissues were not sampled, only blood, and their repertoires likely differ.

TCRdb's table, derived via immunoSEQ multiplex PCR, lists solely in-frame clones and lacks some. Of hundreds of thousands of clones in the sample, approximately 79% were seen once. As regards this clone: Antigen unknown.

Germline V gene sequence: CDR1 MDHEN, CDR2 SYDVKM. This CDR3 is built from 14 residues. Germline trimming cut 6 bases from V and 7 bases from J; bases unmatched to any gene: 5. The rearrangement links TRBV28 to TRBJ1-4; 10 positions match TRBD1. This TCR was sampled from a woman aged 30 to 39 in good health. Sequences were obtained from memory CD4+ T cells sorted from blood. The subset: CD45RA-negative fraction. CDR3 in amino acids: CASSRRDRGEKLFF. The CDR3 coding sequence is TGTGCCAGCAGCAGGCGGGACAGGGGTGAAAAACTGTTTTTT.